This T cell receptor beta chain derives from a study of vaccination effects on CD4 cells after COVID-19. TCRdb's copy holds only in-frame clones and misses some; the assay was immunoSEQ multiplex PCR. The sample contains about 76,000 clones, roughly four fifths of which appear only once. Note on this clone: No antigen is known for it.

Following culture for around 10 days, CD4+ T cells were isolated. Prior SARS-CoV-2 infection was absent in the vaccine recipients, as shown by negative nucleocapsid antibodies. CDR1 is LNHDA and CDR2 is SQIVND in the germline V gene (reference sequence). This CDR3 comprises 13 residues. Trimming left V 6 bases short and J 1 base short, with 7 bases between. Sequencing used CD4+ T cells from PBMCs cultured without peptide, obtained before COVID-19 vaccination. The sequence was obtained from a human donor who received a COVID-19 vaccine. The gene calls are TRBV19 and TRBJ1-5; D is uncertain. DNA for the CDR3: TGTGCCAGTAGGGGAGACAGCAATCAGCCCCAGCATTTT. It codes for CASRGDSNQPQHF.